Listed below are T cell receptor beta chains from one sample, sequenced in a study of T cell changes during pregnancy in multiple sclerosis. The repertoire was sequenced with immunoSEQ multiplex PCR; TCRdb's copy has only in-frame clones and lacks some. The sample carries 40,000 to 50,000 clones, about 90% recorded once. Source: CD4+ T cells from peripheral blood mononuclear cells, taken after pregnancy. The receptors were gathered from a female donor in good health, enrolled as a control in a pregnancy study. The CDR3 runs from the conserved cysteine through the conserved F or W. Expanded clones get a size class; other rows say once, few or many, or leave the size out.

j_call clone_size v_call cdr3_aa
TRBJ1-1 few TRBV5-1 CASSTSTGGLGEAFF
TRBJ1-4 once TRBV5-1 CASSPRTGNEKLFF
TRBJ2-5 once TRBV30 CAWIRGRAQYF
TRBJ2-3 - TRBV7-9 CASSFIGRGPGDTQYF
TRBJ2-1 - TRBV9 CASSVAGAHYNEQFF
TRBJ2-7 - TRBV6-1 CASSEGWSEQYF
TRBJ2-4 - TRBV7-9 CASSFSGGASGNIQYF
TRBJ2-7 - TRBV7-9 CVSSLDGTGVHEQYF
TRBJ1-2 - TRBV27 CASRPIRDNYGYTF
TRBJ1-5 - TRBV5-1 CASSTDGYSNQPQHF
TRBJ2-7 - TRBV28 CASSARGDRQYF
TRBJ2-3 - TRBV27 CASSLSYSTDTQYF
TRBJ2-2 - TRBV28 CATHRNTGELFF
TRBJ2-2 once TRBV11-1 CASSLWGSIDTGELFF
TRBJ1-1 - TRBV27 CASSDRLMNTEAFF
TRBJ2-3 - TRBV9 CASSLQGEGTDTQYF
TRBJ1-6 - TRBV2 CASREDRGVNSPLHF
TRBJ1-5 - TRBV28 CATGGFRRPQHF
TRBJ2-5 - TRBV7-9 CASSFERELEGQETQYF
TRBJ2-7 - TRBV6-1 CASSGSFDRVYEQYF
TRBJ2-3 - TRBV28 CASRQGLAGGYDTQYF
TRBJ2-3 - TRBV6-4 CASSRTSSTDTQYF
TRBJ2-2 - TRBV7-7 CASSQSGTGTGELFF
TRBJ1-4 - TRBV18 CASSPRTGGTEKLFF
TRBJ2-5 - TRBV4-2 CASSQGGTSGGETQYF
TRBJ2-1 - TRBV11-3 CASSPKPPTSPDYNEQFF
TRBJ2-3 - TRBV19 CASSPLAGVSADTQYF
TRBJ2-7 - TRBV10-3 CAISPTGTGISYEQYF
TRBJ2-2 - TRBV10-1 CASSDPSGTTGELFF
TRBJ1-4 - TRBV28 CASSQLPTNEKLFF
TRBJ2-1 - TRBV13 CASSLSSGLAGGNPYNEQFF
TRBJ2-7 - TRBV11-3 CASSLDLGYEQYF
TRBJ2-5 - TRBV5-1 CASSGGQGSVVGETQYF
TRBJ2-1 - TRBV19 CASRENINEQFF
TRBJ2-1 - TRBV21-1 CASSKGLPDRDPYNEQFF
TRBJ2-3 - TRBV4-2 CASSPLTSGDTDTQYF
TRBJ2-7 once TRBV28 CATRREGEQYF
TRBJ2-1 - TRBV6-6 CASGTSGGGSYNEQFF
TRBJ1-2 few TRBV19 CASSSTGSGYTF
TRBJ1-5 - TRBV28 CASSPRQNSNQPQHF
TRBJ2-3 - TRBV19 CASRYSGGADTQYF
TRBJ2-7 - TRBV4-2 CASSHAGTDGVQYF
TRBJ1-1 - TRBV7-9 CASSLGSLWEGDTEAFF
TRBJ1-6 - TRBV28 CASSFLDRQISNSPLHF
TRBJ2-1 - TRBV4-1 CASIRGVASGRWNEQFF
TRBJ2-2 - TRBV15 CATSWGTSNTGELFF
TRBJ1-2 - TRBV29-1 CSVGSAQGSEYGYTF
TRBJ2-3 - TRBV5-8 CASSSSGSTDTQYF
TRBJ2-1 - TRBV15 CATSRPGLANEQFF
TRBJ1-1 - TRBV28 CASSLSSPVEAFF